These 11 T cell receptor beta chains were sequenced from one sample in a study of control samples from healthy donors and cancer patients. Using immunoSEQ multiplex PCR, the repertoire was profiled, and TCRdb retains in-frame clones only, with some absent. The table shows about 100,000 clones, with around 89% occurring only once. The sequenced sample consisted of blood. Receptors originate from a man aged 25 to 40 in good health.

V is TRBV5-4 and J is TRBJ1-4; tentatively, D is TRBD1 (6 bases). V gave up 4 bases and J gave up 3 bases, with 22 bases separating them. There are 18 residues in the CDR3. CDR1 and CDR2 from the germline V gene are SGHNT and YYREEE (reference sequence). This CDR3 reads CASSPFPGGAAANEKLFF. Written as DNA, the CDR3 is TGTGCCAGCAGCCCCTTTCCGGGGGGCGCGGCGGCTAATGAAAAACTGTTTTTT.

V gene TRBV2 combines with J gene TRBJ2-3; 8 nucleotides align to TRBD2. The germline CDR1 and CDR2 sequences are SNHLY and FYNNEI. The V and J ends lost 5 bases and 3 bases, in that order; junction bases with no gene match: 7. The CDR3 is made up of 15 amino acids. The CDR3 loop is CASSPGTRGTDTQYF. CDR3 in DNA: TGTGCCAGCAGTCCCGGGACTAGAGGTACAGATACGCAGTATTTT. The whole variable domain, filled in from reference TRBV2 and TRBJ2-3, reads EPEVTQTPSHQVTQMGQEVILRCVPISNHLYFYWYRQILGQKVEFLVSFYNNEISEKSEIFDDQFSVERPDGSNFTLKIRSTKLEDSAMYFCASSPGTRGTDTQYFGPGTRLTVL.

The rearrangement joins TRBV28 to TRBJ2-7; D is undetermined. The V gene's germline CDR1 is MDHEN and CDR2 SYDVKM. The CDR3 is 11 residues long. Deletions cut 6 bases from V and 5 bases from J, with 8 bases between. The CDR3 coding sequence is TGTGCCAGCAGCGTTAGGGACGAGCAGTACTTC. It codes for CASSVRDEQYF. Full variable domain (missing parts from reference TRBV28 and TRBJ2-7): DVKVTQSSRYLVKRTGEKVFLECVQDMDHENMFWYRQDPGLGLRLIYFSYDVKMKEKGDIPEGYSVSREKKERFSLILESASTNQTSMYLCASSVRDEQYFGPGTRLTVT.

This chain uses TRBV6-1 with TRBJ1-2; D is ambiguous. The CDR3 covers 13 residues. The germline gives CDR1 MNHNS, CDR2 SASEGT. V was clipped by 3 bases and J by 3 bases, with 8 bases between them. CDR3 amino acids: CASSEDRYYGYTF. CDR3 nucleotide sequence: TGTGCCAGCAGTGAGGACCGGTACTATGGCTACACCTTC.

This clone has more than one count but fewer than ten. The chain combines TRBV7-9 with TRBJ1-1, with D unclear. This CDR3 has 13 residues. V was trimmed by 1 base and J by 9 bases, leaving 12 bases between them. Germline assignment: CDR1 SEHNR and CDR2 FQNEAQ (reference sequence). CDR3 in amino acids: CASSLDGPNKAFF. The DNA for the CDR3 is TGTGCCAGCAGCTTAGACGGGCCGAATAAAGCTTTCTTT.

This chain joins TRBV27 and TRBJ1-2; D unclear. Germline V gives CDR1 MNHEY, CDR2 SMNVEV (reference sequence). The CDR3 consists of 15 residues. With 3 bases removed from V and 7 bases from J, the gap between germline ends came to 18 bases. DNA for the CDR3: TGTGCCAGCAGTTTCGTTTTCGGGAAAACGGCTGGCTACACCTTC. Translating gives CASSFVFGKTAGYTF.

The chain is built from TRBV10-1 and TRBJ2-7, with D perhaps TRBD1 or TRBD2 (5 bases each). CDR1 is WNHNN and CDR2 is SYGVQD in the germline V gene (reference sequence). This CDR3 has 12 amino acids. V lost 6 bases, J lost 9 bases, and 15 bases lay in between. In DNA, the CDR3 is TGCGCCAGCAGCCCCGGGACGGTGATGCAGTACTTC. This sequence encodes CASSPGTVMQYF.

The CDR3 reads CASSFDIGQGANGYTF. CDR3 in DNA: TGTGCCAGCAGCTTCGACATCGGACAGGGGGCGAATGGCTACACCTTC. This chain links TRBV7-9 with TRBJ1-2; 11 bases are shared with TRBD1. Per the germline V gene, CDR1 is SEHNR and CDR2 is FQNEAQ (reference sequence). This CDR3 is 16 amino acids long. V was clipped by 3 bases and J by 6 bases; unmatched bases: 9.

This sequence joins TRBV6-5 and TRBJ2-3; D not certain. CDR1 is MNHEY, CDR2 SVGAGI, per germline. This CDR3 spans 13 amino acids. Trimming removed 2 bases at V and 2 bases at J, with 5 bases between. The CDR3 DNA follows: TGTGCCAGCAGTTACGGAGACACAGATACGCAGTATTTT. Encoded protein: CASSYGDTDTQYF.

The CDR3: CASSVATGASLINEQFF. The CDR3 nucleotides are TGTGCCAGCAGCGTAGCTACTGGTGCTAGTTTAATCAATGAGCAGTTCTTC. The rearrangement joins TRBV9 to TRBJ2-1; D gene uncertain. From germline, CDR1 is SGDLS and CDR2 YYNGEE. Trimming took 0 bases from V and 6 from J, leaving 19 bases between them. CDR3 length equals 17 residues.

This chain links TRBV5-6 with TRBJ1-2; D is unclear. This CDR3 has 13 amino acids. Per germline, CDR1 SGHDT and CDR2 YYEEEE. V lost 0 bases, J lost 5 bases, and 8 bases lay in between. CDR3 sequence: CASSLVGRYGYTF. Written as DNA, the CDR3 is TGTGCCAGCAGCTTGGTAGGGCGGTATGGCTACACCTTC.